Sequencing of this T cell receptor (beta chain) was carried out in a study of blood T cell repertoires in COVID-19. For the study at large: Italy, Spain and the United States were the sources of the convalescent and acute COVID-19 samples. PBMCs, B-cell-depleted T cells, or T cells provided the cDNA or gDNA that made up the material.

The CDR3 is made up of 15 amino acids. Germline V CDR1 and CDR2: MGHRA, YSYEKL. V lost 4 bases, J lost 1 base, and 4 bases stayed unmatched. This clone was seen a handful of times. Under the authors' procedure: Using reference gene primer amplification, nucleated cell counts were estimated. Sequencing used immunoSEQ multiplex PCR; TCRdb keeps in-frame clones, though not all of them. Clone size and V and J calls were adopted from that table, with D and trimming inferred from the DNA. The sample yields roughly 35,000 clones, over 90% seen once. The clonotype was recovered from a human donor in a cohort sampled during active COVID-19. The specimen was peripheral blood. V usage is TRBV4-1 and J usage is TRBJ1-5; 7 bases line up with TRBD1. The CDR3: CASSPLDRSNQPQHF. The DNA of the CDR3 is TGCGCCAGCAGCCCTCTGGACAGGAGCAATCAGCCCCAGCATTTT.